This T cell receptor (beta chain) stems from a study of blood T cells in healthy people across ages. The use of a sample-barcoded 5' primer and a J-beta primer mix characterized a second PCR of about 7 to 12 cycles. Each CDR3 protein gets one entry after TCRdb re-called the 5' RACE reads with MiXCR. The table records 1.5 million to 2 million distinct CDR3 sequences, roughly two fifths of them present only once. Donors were systemically healthy Caucasian individuals from Russia aged about 6 to 95 years. This CDR3 has 14 amino acids. J gave up 0 bases and V 7 bases, and 2 bases lay outside the gene matches. Germline V gives CDR1 MNHEY, CDR2 SVGEGT.

V and J are TRBV6-2 or TRBV6-3 and TRBJ2-1; 8 nucleotides agree with TRBD1. The sample taken for sequencing was blood. This clonotype originated in a human donor in good health. This CDR3 is CASIGTGSYNEQFF. The CDR3 region has the DNA TGTGCCAGCATTGGGACAGGCTCCTACAATGAGCAGTTCTTC.